This T cell receptor (beta chain) was captured by sequencing in a study of T cell repertoires in cytomegalovirus infection. At the level of the study: As its CMV epitopes, the study selected recently identified HLA-C-restricted and well-studied HLA-B-restricted targets. From public TCR beta signatures came an indication of both CMV infection and matching HLA type. Broader study findings: Dominating the ex vivo response were HLA-C-restricted CMV-specific TCR beta clonotypes. Cumulative frequency of public TCR beta families picked out carriers of CMV plus the relevant HLA.

This clonotype has just a few counts. Its antigen remains unknown. Per the germline V gene, CDR1 is SGHNT and CDR2 is YYREEE (reference sequence). V lost 4 bases, J lost 2 bases, and 7 bases lay in between. The CDR3 has 14 residues. TCRdb fed the reads into MiXCR, producing one record per CDR3 protein. Altogether about 920,000 distinct CDR3 sequences are present, about a third being singletons, with the ten largest covering around 15%. V gene TRBV5-4 combines with J gene TRBJ1-6, with D possibly matching TRBD1 (5 bases). The TCR sequence derives from a human donor in good health (CMV status not recorded). Some clones in this sample may be carry-over from other donors' samples. The sequences come from cultured CD8+ T cells from PBMCs, collected from culture after CMV antigen stimulation. DNA of the CDR3: TGTGCCAGCAGCCAGACAGCCTATAATTCACCCCTCCACTTT. This gives the protein CASSQTAYNSPLHF. Full variable domain (outside the CDR3, taken from reference TRBV5-4 and TRBJ1-6): ETGVTQSPTHLIKTRGQQVTLRCSSQSGHNTVSWYQQALGQGPQFIFQYYREEENGRGNFPPRFSGLQFPNYSSELNVNALELDDSALYLCASSQTAYNSPLHFGNGTRLTVT.